This T cell receptor beta chain was observed in a study of cytomegalovirus exposure and HLA in healthy donors. Study overall: Ancestry clustering placed 81% of 300 to 400 genotyped donors in the Caucasian-associated cluster. Study-level findings and limits: A prior analysis recorded that most TCR beta V segments were productive about 90% or about 30% of the time.

Points on this clone: What it binds is unknown. Relative to the germline gene, one junction end is altered; a read error may explain this.

Primers: 60 Vbeta forward and 13 Jbeta reverse. Repertoires were generated with immunoSEQ multiplex PCR, while TCRdb's copy carries only in-frame clones and drops some. In the table there are about 160,000 clones, roughly 82% of which are singletons. CDR3 size: 13 residues. The germline V gene encodes CDR1 LNHDA and CDR2 SQIVND (reference sequence). The donors gave bone marrow, and they were healthy. Sequencing was performed on PBMCs. V and J are TRBV19 and TRBJ1-1; unclear D gene. This TCR was sampled from a man in his fifties or sixties in good health and CMV-seropositive. In nucleotides, the CDR3 is TGTGCCAGTATGGAGACCTTAAACATTGAAGCTTTCTTT. Protein sequence: CASMETLNIEAFF.